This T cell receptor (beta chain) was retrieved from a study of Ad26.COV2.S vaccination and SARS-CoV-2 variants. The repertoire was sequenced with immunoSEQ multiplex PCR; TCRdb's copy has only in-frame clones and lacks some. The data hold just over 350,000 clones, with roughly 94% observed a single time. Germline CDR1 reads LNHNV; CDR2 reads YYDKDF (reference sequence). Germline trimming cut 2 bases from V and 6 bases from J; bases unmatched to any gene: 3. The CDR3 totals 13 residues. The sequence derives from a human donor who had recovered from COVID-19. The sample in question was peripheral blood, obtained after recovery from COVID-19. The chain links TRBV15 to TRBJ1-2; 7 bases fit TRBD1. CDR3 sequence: CATSRTRGDGYTF. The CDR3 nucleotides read TGTGCCACCAGCAGAACCAGGGGGGATGGCTACACCTTC.